The next 17 T cell receptor beta chains were all read from a single sample in a study of T cells in Graves' hyperthyroidism and ophthalmopathy. RNA transcripts provided the source from which TCR beta CDR3 regions were amplified. The HTBI primer set served for first-round RT-PCR of the TCR CDR3. TCRdb fed the multiplex PCR reads into MiXCR, producing one record per CDR3 protein. The table includes 700,000 or so distinct CDR3 sequences, around 17% detected once. Sequencing used blood. The receptor set was obtained from a man between 18 and 35 years old with Graves' hyperthyroidism.

This clonotype was seen more than once but under ten times. This chain uses TRBV19 with TRBJ2-3; 9 bases match TRBD2. Looked up from germline, CDR1 is LNHDA and CDR2 is SQIVND (reference sequence). J gave up 5 bases and V 5 bases, and 14 bases lay outside the gene matches. The CDR3 consists of 17 residues. The CDR3 spells CASSLLGQAGGGDTQYF. The CDR3 nucleotides are TGTGCCAGTAGTCTTCTGGGGCAAGCGGGAGGTGGAGATACGCAGTATTTT.

This clonotype was seen many times. This sequence joins TRBV2 and TRBJ1-4; TRBD1 matches at 7 bases. Germline V gene data show CDR1 as SNHLY and CDR2 as FYNNEI. V shed 2 bases, J shed 7 bases, and the junction held 4 bases outside the gene matches. The CDR3 contains 14 residues. In DNA, the CDR3 is TGTGCCAGCAGTGAACAGACAGGGTTTGAAAAACTGTTTTTT. It encodes CASSEQTGFEKLFF.

This clonotype was seen at least ten times. The rearrangement uses TRBV7-2 and TRBJ2-7, with TRBD2 identical over 8 bases. Losses at the gene ends were 5 bases for V and 1 base for J; bases not matched to a gene: 4. This CDR3 is 14 amino acids long. The germline CDR1 and CDR2 sequences are SGHTA and FQGNSA. The CDR3 DNA sequence: TGTGCCAGCAGCCGGGGGGGTTTGTCCTACGAGCAGTACTTC. Protein product: CASSRGGLSYEQYF.

This chain joins TRBV20-1 and TRBJ2-1; a possible D gene is TRBD1 (6 bases). CDR1 and CDR2 (germline): DFQATT, SNEGSKA (reference sequence). CDR3 size: 14 residues. Trimming pared 0 bases from V and 10 bases from J, leaving 16 bases between. CDR3 in DNA: TGCAGTGCTAGAGATCCGGGGACATTTCAGGAGCAGTTCTTC. This encodes CSARDPGTFQEQFF.

This clonotype appeared a few times. The V gene is TRBV19, the J gene TRBJ1-4; no clear D. The V gene lost 5 bases and the J gene lost 4 bases, with 14 bases spanning the gap. This CDR3 spans 15 amino acids. The V gene's germline CDR1 is LNHDA and CDR2 SQIVND (reference sequence). CDR3 nucleotide sequence: TGTGCCAGTAGTCTCTTCCGTGGGAGTAATGAAAAACTGTTTTTT. This encodes CASSLFRGSNEKLFF.

This clonotype was counted many times. V usage is TRBV6-2 or TRBV6-3 and J usage is TRBJ2-1; a possible D gene is TRBD2 (5 bases). The V gene's germline CDR1 is MNHEY and CDR2 SVGEGT. This CDR3 is built from 14 residues. Trimming took off 5 bases at V and 4 bases at J, with 12 bases between the two ends. This CDR3 reads CASSGQPGYNEQFF. CDR3 nucleotides: TGTGCCAGCAGTGGCCAACCGGGGTACAATGAGCAGTTCTTC.

In this sample, this clonotype turned up a few times. J is TRBJ1-1 and V is TRBV6-1; the D gene is possibly TRBD1 (6 bases). V lost 5 bases to trimming and J lost 1 base, with 14 bases between them. This CDR3 region has 15 residues. Germline V gives CDR1 MNHNS, CDR2 SASEGT. The CDR3 loop is CASSTARGQNTEAFF. CDR3 sequence (DNA): TGTGCCAGCAGTACCGCTCGGGGACAGAACACTGAAGCTTTCTTT.

This clonotype was observed a handful of times. V is TRBV6-1 and J is TRBJ2-7; 11 bases fit TRBD1. Germline V gene lookup returns CDR1 MNHNS and CDR2 SASEGT. The CDR3 is 16 amino acids. V trimming: 6 bases; J trimming: 2 bases; junction bases outside the gene matches: 9. Here the CDR3 reads CASRNPGQGATYEQYF. As DNA, the CDR3 is TGTGCCAGCAGGAATCCCGGACAGGGGGCAACCTACGAGCAGTACTTC.

This clonotype was detected a few times. The V call is TRBV27, the J call TRBJ2-7; 11 bases are a match to TRBD2. V lost 5 bases and J lost 0; bases outside the gene matches: 9. CDR1 is MNHEY and CDR2 is SMNVEV in the germline V gene (reference sequence). The CDR3 loop spans 17 amino acids. The CDR3 coding sequence is TGTGCCAGCAGTGGAGGACTAGCGGGCACTAGCTCCTACGAGCAGTACTTC. The encoded protein is CASSGGLAGTSSYEQYF.

This clonotype showed up just a few times. The chain is built from TRBV3-2 and TRBJ1-2. TRBV3-2 is marked as a pseudogene. This CDR3 has 17 amino acids. The CDR3 spells CASSLIMGIPGDYGYTF. The CDR3 nucleotides are TGTGCCAGCAGCCTCATCATGGGGATACCTGGGGACTATGGCTACACCTTC.

The chain uses TRBV6-1 and TRBJ2-2, with D maybe TRBD2 (5 bases). Germline CDR1 MNHNS, CDR2 SASEGT. Trimming took off 6 bases at V and 1 base at J, with 15 bases between the two ends. The CDR3 runs 16 residues. The CDR3 DNA reads TGTGCCAGCAGCCCTTCGAAACGGGGGAACACCGGGGAGCTGTTTTTT. Its translation is CASSPSKRGNTGELFF.

This clonotype showed up many times. The chain carries TRBV18 and TRBJ1-2; weak D call: TRBD1 (6 bases). V was pared by 6 bases and J by 5 bases, with 10 bases between. Germline assignment: CDR1 KGHSH and CDR2 LQKENI. The CDR3 is made up of 12 amino acids. As DNA, the CDR3 is TGTGCCAGCTCCGGACAGCCTTATGGCTACACCTTC. Translated, it gives CASSGQPYGYTF.

The V gene is TRBV9, the J gene TRBJ2-7; 8 nucleotides line up with TRBD1. The closer fit of TRBJ2-1 to the DNA end suggests the J call may be wrong. The CDR3 is made up of 15 amino acids. Germline lookup yields CDR1 SGDLS and CDR2 YYNGEE. Here the CDR3 reads CASSASGTGAYEQFF. DNA of the CDR3: TGTGCCAGCAGCGCCTCGGGGACAGGTGCCTACGAGCAGTTCTTC.

The rearrangement joins TRBV18 to TRBJ1-1; D is unresolved. The germline gives CDR1 KGHSH, CDR2 LQKENI. Between the trimmed V and J ends, which lost 4 bases and 0 bases, there was a span of 12 bases. This CDR3 contains 15 residues. CDR3 residues: CASSRAQNMNTEAFF. CDR3 nucleotide sequence: TGTGCCAGCTCACGGGCACAGAACATGAACACTGAAGCTTTCTTT.

This clonotype was seen at least ten times. The genes are TRBV30 and TRBJ2-1; 7 nucleotides line up with TRBD2. Germline V gene lookup returns CDR1 GTSNPN and CDR2 SVGIG (reference sequence). This CDR3 is 13 amino acids long. Unmatched junction bases numbered 10, after V lost 6 bases and J lost 8 bases. CDR3 in amino acids: CACPGTNFDEQFF. In DNA, the CDR3 is TGTGCCTGTCCGGGGACTAACTTCGATGAGCAGTTCTTC.

This clonotype was recorded many times. The V and J genes are TRBV6-1 and TRBJ2-2; perhaps TRBD2 as D (5 bases). V was clipped by 6 bases and J by 4 bases, with 18 bases between them. The length of the CDR3 is 16 residues. Germline V gene sequence: CDR1 MNHNS, CDR2 SASEGT. DNA of the CDR3: TGTGCCAGCAGCCGGACTTTGCCGCGAGCCACCGGGGAGCTGTTTTTT. Protein sequence: CASSRTLPRATGELFF.

The chain combines TRBV5-1 with TRBJ1-1; no definite D call. Looked up from germline, CDR1 is SGHRS and CDR2 is YFSETQ. CDR3 size: 14 residues. Trimming stripped 4 bases from V and 3 bases from J, with 13 bases between. The CDR3 here is CASSPPAAHTEAFF. DNA for the CDR3: TGCGCCAGCAGCCCCCCGGCAGCACACACTGAAGCTTTCTTT.